These 23 T cell receptor beta chains were sequenced from one sample in a study of blood T cell repertoires in COVID-19. Sequenced by immunoSEQ multiplex PCR; TCRdb stores in-frame clones only, minus some. The data contain about 360,000 clones, around nine tenths of them seen just once; the ten biggest clones take up 2.5% to 3.5%. Sequences were obtained from peripheral blood. Receptor source: a human donor in a cohort sampled during active COVID-19.

V is TRBV4-1 and J is TRBJ1-1; D remains ambiguous. Germline-derived CDR1 and CDR2 are MGHRA and YSYEKL. This CDR3 spans 15 amino acids. Trimming shortened V by 5 bases and J by 0 bases, and 13 bases separated the two germline ends. CDR3 amino acids: CASSALAGLNTEAFF. The CDR3 nucleotides are TGCGCCAGCAGCGCCCTGGCGGGGTTGAACACTGAAGCTTTCTTT.

This chain links TRBV30 with TRBJ1-2; 8 bases match TRBD1. The CDR3 runs 11 residues. V trimming: 5 bases; J trimming: 8 bases; junction bases outside the gene matches: 4. The germline gives CDR1 GTSNPN, CDR2 SVGIG (reference sequence). The CDR3 spells CAWGQGEGYTF. DNA of the CDR3: TGTGCCTGGGGACAGGGCGAAGGCTACACCTTC.

The rearrangement uses TRBV5-1 and TRBJ1-5; 8 nucleotides match TRBD1. This CDR3 spans 18 amino acids. V lost 2 bases to trimming and J lost 5 bases; unmatched junction nucleotides: 15. Germline values: CDR1 SGHRS, CDR2 YFSETQ. CDR3 in amino acids: CASSFSPLRTGNDQPQHF. In DNA form, the CDR3 reads TGCGCCAGCAGCTTTTCCCCCCTACGGACAGGGAATGATCAGCCCCAGCATTTT.

The J gene is TRBJ1-2, the V gene TRBV7-3; D may be TRBD1 (6 bases). Trimming took off 1 base at V and 8 bases at J, with 11 bases between the two ends. The CDR3 contains 13 residues. The germline CDR1 and CDR2 sequences are SGHTA and FQGTGA. The CDR3: CASSLSPGAGYTF. The CDR3 DNA sequence: TGTGCCAGCAGCTTAAGTCCAGGGGCCGGCTACACCTTC.

This clone was counted between two and nine times. The V and J genes are TRBV18 and TRBJ2-3; TRBD2 might be the D (6 bases). Trimming removed 3 bases at V and 2 bases at J, with 18 bases between. This CDR3 comprises 17 residues. Germline V CDR1 and CDR2: KGHSH, LQKENI. Written as DNA, the CDR3 is TGTGCCAGCTCACCGACCCCTAGCGTCTTATCCACAGATACGCAGTATTTT. As protein: CASSPTPSVLSTDTQYF.

The CDR3 sequence: CASSFSAGIAKNIQYF. The CDR3, as DNA: TGTGCCAGCAGTTTCTCTGCGGGTATAGCCAAAAACATTCAGTACTTC. The gene calls are TRBV28 and TRBJ2-4, with D perhaps TRBD2 (5 bases). With 3 bases removed from V and 0 bases from J, the gap between germline ends came to 12 bases. This CDR3 comprises 16 residues. Germline loops: CDR1 MDHEN, CDR2 SYDVKM.

This chain uses TRBV18 with TRBJ1-6, with TRBD1 matching over 10 bases. There are 15 residues in the CDR3. From germline, CDR1 is KGHSH and CDR2 LQKENI. V lost 3 bases and J lost 10; bases outside the gene matches: 6. CDR3 DNA: TGTGCCAGCTCACCCGACAGGGGGCGTAGGTCACCCCTCCACTTT. Translation: CASSPDRGRRSPLHF.

The chain is built from TRBV2 and TRBJ1-2; a possible D gene is TRBD1 (6 bases). With 6 bases removed from V and 8 bases from J, the gap between germline ends came to 13 bases. CDR1 and CDR2 (germline): SNHLY, FYNNEI. The CDR3 is 12 amino acids. The DNA for the CDR3 is TGTGCCAGCAGGGCAGGGGTAGGAGGCTACACCTTC. Translated: CASRAGVGGYTF.

The CDR3 protein is CASGPSGRTEQYF. The DNA for the CDR3 is TGTGCCAGCGGCCCTAGCGGGAGAACCGAGCAGTACTTC. This rearrangement joins TRBV9 to TRBJ2-7, with 10 bases lining up with TRBD2. The trim removed 7 bases at V and 6 bases at J, leaving 7 bases unmatched. Germline V gives CDR1 SGDLS, CDR2 YYNGEE. CDR3 length: 13 residues.

This clone was observed a handful of times. The sample holds other DNA sequences that translate to the same CDR3. The V call is TRBV2, the J call TRBJ1-3; D is ambiguous. Looked up from germline, CDR1 is SNHLY and CDR2 is FYNNEI. This CDR3 comprises 14 residues. Trimming shortened V by 6 bases and J by 0 bases, and 9 bases separated the two germline ends. CDR3: CASSPQVSGNTIYF. DNA for the CDR3: TGTGCCAGCAGCCCTCAGGTCTCTGGAAACACCATATATTTT. The whole variable domain, filled in from reference TRBV2 and TRBJ1-3, reads EPEVTQTPSHQVTQMGQEVILRCVPISNHLYFYWYRQILGQKVEFLVSFYNNEISEKSEIFDDQFSVERPDGSNFTLKIRSTKLEDSAMYFCASSPQVSGNTIYFGEGSWLTVV.

The chain is built from TRBV6-5 and TRBJ2-5, with TRBD1 matching over 8 bases. The CDR3 sequence is 14 residues long. Germline CDR1 reads MNHEY; CDR2 reads SVGAGI. V lost 4 bases to trimming and J lost 3 bases; unmatched junction nucleotides: 4. The CDR3 bases are TGTGCCAGCAGTTTTATGACAGGGGAAGAGACCCAGTACTTC. Encoded protein: CASSFMTGEETQYF.

In DNA form, the CDR3 reads TGTGCCACCAGCAGAGAGGGGACAGGGGACTTAAATCAGCCCCAGCATTTT. This encodes CATSREGTGDLNQPQHF. The chain recombines TRBV15 with TRBJ1-5; 10 nucleotides align to TRBD1. V trimming: 0 bases; J trimming: 4 bases; junction bases outside the gene matches: 6. From germline, CDR1 is LNHNV and CDR2 YYDKDF (reference sequence). CDR3 size: 17 residues.

This sequence joins TRBV25-1 and TRBJ1-1; D remains unclear. Trimming took off 7 bases at V and 6 bases at J, with 12 bases between the two ends. CDR3 length: 12 residues. CDR1 and CDR2 from the germline V gene are MGHDK and SYGVNS. DNA of the CDR3: TGTGCCAGCACCCTGGGAGGGTCTGAAGCTTTCTTT. Its translation is CASTLGGSEAFF.

CDR3 sequence reads: CASSQVGASGRVETQYF. DNA for the CDR3: TGCGCCAGCAGCCAAGTCGGGGCTAGCGGGAGGGTGGAGACCCAGTACTTC. The chain has TRBV4-1 and TRBJ2-5, with 12 nucleotides matching TRBD2. V was clipped by 1 base and J by 5 bases; unmatched bases: 8. The germline V gene has CDR1 MGHRA and CDR2 YSYEKL. The CDR3 loop spans 17 amino acids.

V gene TRBV18 combines with J gene TRBJ1-1; D not certain. With 0 bases removed from V and 4 bases from J, the gap between germline ends came to 6 bases. Germline CDR1 and CDR2: KGHSH and LQKENI. The CDR3 is 13 amino acids. The CDR3, as DNA: TGTGCCAGCTCACCACCGGAGGTCACTGAAGCTTTCTTT. Its protein product is CASSPPEVTEAFF.

This clone has only one observation. The rearrangement links TRBV7-2 to TRBJ2-1; possible D gene TRBD2, 7 bases. The CDR3 contains 16 residues. V dropped 0 bases and J dropped 3 bases, with 12 bases sitting between them. The V gene's germline CDR1 is SGHTA and CDR2 FQGNSA. The CDR3 region has the DNA TGTGCCAGCAGCTTAGCTCGGGGGGCCGTCTACAATGAGCAGTTCTTC. Its translation: CASSLARGAVYNEQFF.

This clone showed up just once. The chain joins TRBV21-1 to TRBJ2-5; the table assigns TRBD1, which was not confirmed against the DNA. TRBV21-1 is listed as a pseudogene. The CDR3 is made up of 14 amino acids. The chain's CDR3 is CASSSGQGWETQYF. The CDR3 DNA follows: TGTGCCAGCAGTTCGGGACAGGGGTGGGAGACCCAGTACTTC.

This rearrangement joins TRBV14 to TRBJ2-2; D not resolved. The length of the CDR3 is 15 residues. Germline CDR1 SGHDN, CDR2 FVKESK. V was trimmed by 4 bases and J by 0 bases, leaving 9 bases between them. CDR3 nucleotides: TGTGCCAGCAGCCCTAGACCGCCGAACACCGGGGAGCTGTTTTTT. Its protein product is CASSPRPPNTGELFF.

The chain employs TRBV6-5 and TRBJ1-1; TRBD1 might be the D (6 bases). The CDR3 is 14 residues long. V was shortened by 6 bases and J by 6 bases, with 17 bases between the two germline ends. CDR1 and CDR2 (germline): MNHEY, SVGAGI. The CDR3 DNA reads TGTGCCAGCAGACACTACAGGGACCGTCCTGAAGCTTTCTTT. It is translated as CASRHYRDRPEAFF.

This chain links TRBV7-2 with TRBJ2-5; D possibly corresponds to TRBD2 (5 bases). Germline V CDR1 and CDR2: SGHTA, FQGNSA. The CDR3 totals 15 residues. V was clipped by 4 bases and J by 3 bases, with 15 bases between them. CDR3 loop: CASSSGIHIEETQYF. CDR3 sequence (DNA): TGTGCCAGCAGCTCCGGGATACATATAGAAGAGACCCAGTACTTC.

This clone was seen a few times. This rearrangement joins TRBV18 to TRBJ1-5; 8 nucleotides match TRBD1. CDR3 length: 16 amino acids. In germline, CDR1 is KGHSH, CDR2 LQKENI. V dropped 3 bases and J dropped 2; count of bases not matched to a gene: 6. This CDR3 reads CASSPGTGGGNQPQHF. The CDR3, as DNA: TGTGCCAGCTCACCCGGGACAGGTGGTGGCAATCAGCCCCAGCATTTT.

The genes are TRBV7-2 and TRBJ2-7, with 8 bases matching TRBD2. Germline V gene data show CDR1 as SGHTA and CDR2 as FQGNSA. J lost 2 bases, V lost 4 bases, and 7 bases had no gene match. The CDR3 totals 15 residues. DNA of the CDR3: TGTGCCAGCAGCTCGAGCGGGGGAACGGCCTACGAGCAGTACTTC. This gives the protein CASSSSGGTAYEQYF. Drawing the rest from reference TRBV7-2 and TRBJ2-7, the complete variable domain is GAGVSQSPSNKVTEKGKDVELRCDPISGHTALYWYRQSLGQGLEFLIYFQGNSAPDKSGLPSDRFSAERTGGSVSTLTIQRTQQEDSAVYLCASSSSGGTAYEQYFGPGTRLTVT.

This clone has just a few counts. The rearrangement joins TRBV6-5 to TRBJ2-7; possibly TRBD1 for D (6 bases). The CDR3 covers 13 residues. Germline values: CDR1 MNHEY, CDR2 SVGAGI. Trimming took 6 bases from V and 4 from J, leaving 13 bases between them. CDR3 DNA sequence: TGTGCCAGCAGGACAGGAGACATATACGAGCAGTACTTC. Protein sequence: CASRTGDIYEQYF.